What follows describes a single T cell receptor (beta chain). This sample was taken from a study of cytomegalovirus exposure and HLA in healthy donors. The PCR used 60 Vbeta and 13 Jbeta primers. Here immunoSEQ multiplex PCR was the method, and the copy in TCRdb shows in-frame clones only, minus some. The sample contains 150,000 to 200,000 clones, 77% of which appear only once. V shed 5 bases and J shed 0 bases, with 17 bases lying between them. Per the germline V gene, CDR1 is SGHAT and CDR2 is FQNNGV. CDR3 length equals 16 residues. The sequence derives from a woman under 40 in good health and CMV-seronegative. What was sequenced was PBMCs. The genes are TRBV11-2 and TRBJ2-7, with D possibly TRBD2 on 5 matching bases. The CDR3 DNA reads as TGTGCCAGCAGCATATTCGGACGGAGGAGCTCCTACGAGCAGTACTTC. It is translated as CASSIFGRRSSYEQYF.